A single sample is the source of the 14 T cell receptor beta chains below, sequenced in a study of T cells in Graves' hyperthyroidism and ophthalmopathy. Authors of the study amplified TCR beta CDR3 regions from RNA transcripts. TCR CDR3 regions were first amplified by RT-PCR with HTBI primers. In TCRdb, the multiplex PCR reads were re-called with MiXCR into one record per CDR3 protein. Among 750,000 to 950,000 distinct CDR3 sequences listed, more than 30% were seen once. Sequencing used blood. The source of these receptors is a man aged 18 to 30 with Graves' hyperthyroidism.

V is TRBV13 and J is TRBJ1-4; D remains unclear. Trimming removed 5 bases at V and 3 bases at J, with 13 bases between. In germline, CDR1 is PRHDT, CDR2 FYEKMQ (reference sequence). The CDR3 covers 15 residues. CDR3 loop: CASSGKQSANEKLFF. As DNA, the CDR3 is TGTGCCAGCAGCGGGAAGCAGAGCGCTAATGAAAAACTGTTTTTT.

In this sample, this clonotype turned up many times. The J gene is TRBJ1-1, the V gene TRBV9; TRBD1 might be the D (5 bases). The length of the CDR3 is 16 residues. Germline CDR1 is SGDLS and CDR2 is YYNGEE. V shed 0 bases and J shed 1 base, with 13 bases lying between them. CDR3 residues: CASSVEARGPNTEAFF. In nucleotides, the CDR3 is TGTGCCAGCAGCGTAGAGGCGAGGGGCCCGAACACTGAAGCTTTCTTT.

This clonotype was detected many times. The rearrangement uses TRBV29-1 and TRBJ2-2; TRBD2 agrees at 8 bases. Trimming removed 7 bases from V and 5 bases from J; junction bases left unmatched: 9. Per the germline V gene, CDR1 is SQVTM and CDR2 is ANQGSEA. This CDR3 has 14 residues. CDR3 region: CSAQAGVRTGELFF. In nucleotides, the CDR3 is TGCAGCGCCCAAGCGGGAGTACGGACCGGGGAGCTGTTTTTT.

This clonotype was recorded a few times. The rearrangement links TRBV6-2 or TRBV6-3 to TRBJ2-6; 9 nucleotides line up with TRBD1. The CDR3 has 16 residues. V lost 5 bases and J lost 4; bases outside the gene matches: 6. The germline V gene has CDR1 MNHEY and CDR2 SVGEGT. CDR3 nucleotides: TGTGCCAGCAGTCACGACAGGGGGTACGGGGCCAACGTCCTGACTTTC. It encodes CASSHDRGYGANVLTF.

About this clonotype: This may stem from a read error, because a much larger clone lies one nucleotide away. DNA for the CDR3: TGTGCCAGTAGTATCCACAGGGAGACTGAAGCTTTCTTT. Translation: CASSIHRETEAFF. This chain uses TRBV19 with TRBJ1-1; TRBD1 is a possible D gene (6 bases). This CDR3 spans 13 amino acids. Trimming stripped 3 bases from V and 5 bases from J, with 10 bases between. From germline, CDR1 is LNHDA and CDR2 SQIVND (reference sequence).

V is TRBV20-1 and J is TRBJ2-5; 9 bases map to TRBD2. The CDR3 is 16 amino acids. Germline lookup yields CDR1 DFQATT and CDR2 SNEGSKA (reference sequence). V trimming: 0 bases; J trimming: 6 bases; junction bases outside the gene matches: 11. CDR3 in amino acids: CSARDFQREVGKTQYF. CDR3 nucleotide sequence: TGCAGTGCTAGAGATTTCCAGCGGGAGGTAGGGAAGACCCAGTACTTC.

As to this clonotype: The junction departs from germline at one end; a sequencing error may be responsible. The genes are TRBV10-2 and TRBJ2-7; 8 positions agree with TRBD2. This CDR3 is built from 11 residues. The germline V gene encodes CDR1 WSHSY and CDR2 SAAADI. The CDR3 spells CASGGLGEQYF. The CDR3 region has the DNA TGTGCCAGCGGGGGTTTAGGCGAGCAGTACTTC.

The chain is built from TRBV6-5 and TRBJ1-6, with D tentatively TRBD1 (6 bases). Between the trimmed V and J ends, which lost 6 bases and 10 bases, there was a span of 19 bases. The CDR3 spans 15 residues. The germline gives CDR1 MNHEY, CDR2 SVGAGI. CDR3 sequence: CASRYTGPRRSPLHF. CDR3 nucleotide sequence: TGTGCCAGCAGGTACACAGGGCCGCGTAGGTCACCCCTCCACTTT.

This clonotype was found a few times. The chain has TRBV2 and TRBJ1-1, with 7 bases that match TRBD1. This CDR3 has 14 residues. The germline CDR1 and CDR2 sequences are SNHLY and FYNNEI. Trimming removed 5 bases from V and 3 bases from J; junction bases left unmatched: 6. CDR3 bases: TGTGCCAGCAGTAGACAGGGAAGGGACACTGAAGCTTTCTTT. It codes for CASSRQGRDTEAFF.

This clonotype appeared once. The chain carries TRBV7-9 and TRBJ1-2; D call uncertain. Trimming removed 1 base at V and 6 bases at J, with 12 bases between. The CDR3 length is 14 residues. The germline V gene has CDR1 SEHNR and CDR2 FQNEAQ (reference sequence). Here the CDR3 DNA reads TGTGCCAGCAGCTTAGACGGACGCTATAATGGCTACACCTTC. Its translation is CASSLDGRYNGYTF.

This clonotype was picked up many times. The CDR3 DNA sequence: TGTGCCAGCAGCGAACTGTGGGCGAGCACTGAAGCTTTCTTT. Its translation is CASSELWASTEAFF. The chain joins TRBV7-8 to TRBJ1-1; D remains ambiguous. V dropped 5 bases and J dropped 4 bases, with 14 bases sitting between them. The germline CDR1 and CDR2 sequences are SGHVS and FQNEAQ. The CDR3 length is 14 residues.

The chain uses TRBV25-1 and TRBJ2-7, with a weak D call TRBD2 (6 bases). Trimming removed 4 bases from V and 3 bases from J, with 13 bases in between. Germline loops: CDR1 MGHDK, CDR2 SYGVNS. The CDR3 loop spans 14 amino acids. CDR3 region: CASSASSGVYEQYF. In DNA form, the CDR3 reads TGTGCCAGCAGTGCTAGTAGCGGCGTCTACGAGCAGTACTTC.

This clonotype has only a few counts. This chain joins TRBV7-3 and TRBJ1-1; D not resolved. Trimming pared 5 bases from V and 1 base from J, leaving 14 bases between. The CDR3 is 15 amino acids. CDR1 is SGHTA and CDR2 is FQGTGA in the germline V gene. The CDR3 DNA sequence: TGTGCCAGCAGCCTAGCATACCAGGCGAACACTGAAGCTTTCTTT. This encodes CASSLAYQANTEAFF.

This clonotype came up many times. Here the CDR3 DNA reads TGCAGTGCTAGAAGCTGGGGGCACACTGAAGCTTTCTTT. As protein: CSARSWGHTEAFF. The rearrangement joins TRBV20-1 to TRBJ1-1; possibly TRBD1 for D (6 bases). Germline assignment: CDR1 DFQATT and CDR2 SNEGSKA (reference sequence). V was cut by 2 bases and J by 3 bases, with 10 bases left in between. The CDR3 spans 13 residues.